The 20 T cell receptor beta chains below were found in one sample sequenced in a study of beta chain features in type 1 diabetes (dated by TCRdb to 2016 to 2019). Library preparation employed the immunoSEQ multiplex PCR assay. The entire isolated RNA was reverse transcribed using the High Capacity cDNA Reverse Transcription Kit, and thus expressed TCRB transcripts were sequenced. Here the immuneACCESS table is served through TCRdb, limited to in-frame sequences with V and J called. Missing clones are a known gap in these copies; in checked studies unresolved V genes cover under half, and the rest lacks a known reason. In this sample the table shows 450,000 to 600,000 clones, approximately 28% of which occur a single time. More than 0.055% of the sample goes to the ten largest clones. The sequenced material came from naive CD4+ T cells from blood. Taken with the paper, the label for cell subset or site translates to: true naive CD4+ T cells. All receptors derive from a young man in good health.

This clone has just a few counts. The V call is TRBV5-1, the J call TRBJ1-1; D is undetermined. Germline CDR1 and CDR2: SGHRS and YFSETQ. With 0 bases removed from V and 3 bases from J, the gap between germline ends came to 12 bases. The CDR3 has 15 amino acids. CDR3 coding DNA: TGCGCCAGCAGCTTGGCCTCCCCGAGGGACACTGAAGCTTTCTTT. Protein: CASSLASPRDTEAFF.

The V and J genes are TRBV11-2 and TRBJ2-5; no clear D gene. Germline CDR1 and CDR2: SGHAT and FQNNGV. The V end was cut by 0 bases, the J end by 7 bases, with 12 bases between. The CDR3 runs to 14 residues. In nucleotides, the CDR3 is TGTGCCAGCAGCTTAGAACAGATCGTTGGGACCCAGTACTTC. Its translation: CASSLEQIVGTQYF.

This clone was observed a few times. V is TRBV30 and J is TRBJ1-5, with D hard to call. This CDR3 contains 13 residues. The V gene's germline CDR1 is GTSNPN and CDR2 SVGIG (reference sequence). Deletions cut 2 bases from V and 5 bases from J, with 10 bases between. CDR3 protein: CAWSSRKHQPQHF. CDR3 nucleotide sequence: TGTGCCTGGAGTAGTCGGAAGCATCAGCCCCAGCATTTT. Full variable domain (remainder filled in from reference TRBV30 and TRBJ1-5): SQTIHQWPATLVQPVGSPLSLECTVEGTSNPNLYWYRQAAGRGLQLLFYSVGIGQISSEVPQNLSASRPQDRQFILSSKKLLLSDSGFYLCAWSSRKHQPQHFGDGTRLSIL.

This clone was recorded a few times. This chain joins TRBV7-9 and TRBJ2-3, with unresolved D. Germline CDR1 SEHNR, CDR2 FQNEAQ (reference sequence). Deletions cut 2 bases from V and 4 bases from J, with 7 bases between. CDR3 length equals 13 residues. CDR3 amino acids: CASSLLTSDTQYF. Written as DNA, the CDR3 is TGTGCCAGCAGCTTATTGACCTCAGATACGCAGTATTTT. The full variable domain, its missing parts supplied by reference TRBV7-9 and TRBJ2-3, is DTGVSQNPRHKITKRGQNVTFRCDPISEHNRLYWYRQTLGQGPEFLTYFQNEAQLEKSRLLSDRFSAERPKGSFSTLEIQRTEQGDSAMYLCASSLLTSDTQYFGPGTRLTVL.

The sample holds a few counts of this clone. The rearrangement links TRBV13 to TRBJ2-6; the D call may be TRBD1 or TRBD2 (5 bases each). CDR3 length: 16 amino acids. Trimming took 5 bases from V and 0 from J, leaving 11 bases between them. Germline CDR1 reads PRHDT; CDR2 reads FYEKMQ (reference sequence). This chain's CDR3 is CASSQMGDSGANVLTF. CDR3 sequence (DNA): TGTGCCAGCAGCCAGATGGGGGACTCTGGGGCCAACGTCCTGACTTTC. Filled out from reference TRBV13 and TRBJ2-6, the complete variable domain reads AAGVIQSPRHLIKEKRETATLKCYPIPRHDTVYWYQQGPGQDPQFLISFYEKMQSDKGSIPDRFSAQQFSDYHSELNMSSLELGDSALYFCASSQMGDSGANVLTFGAGSRLTVL.

This clone turned up a few times. The chain recombines TRBV18 with TRBJ1-1, with 7 nucleotides matching TRBD1. This CDR3 has 16 amino acids. Unmatched junction bases numbered 15, after V lost 6 bases and J lost 5 bases. Germline-derived CDR1 and CDR2 are KGHSH and LQKENI. The CDR3 sequence is CASSHRQGLGVTEAFF. Here the CDR3 DNA reads TGTGCCAGCTCGCATCGACAGGGTTTGGGTGTGACTGAAGCTTTCTTT.

There are a few counts of this clone. The V gene is TRBV29-1, the J gene TRBJ1-5; 7 nucleotides line up with TRBD1. Germline V CDR1 and CDR2: SQVTM, ANQGSEA. Trimming at V came to 5 bases and at J to 2 bases, leaving 3 bases not matched to a gene. This CDR3 region has 13 residues. The CDR3 DNA follows: TGCAGCGTTAGACAGGGCGGCAATCAGCCCCAGCATTTT. Amino acid sequence: CSVRQGGNQPQHF.

The sample holds a few counts of this clone. The chain combines TRBV14 with TRBJ2-1; D is uncertain. This CDR3 spans 15 amino acids. Germline V CDR1 and CDR2: SGHDN, FVKESK. The V end lost 4 bases, the J end lost 0 bases, and 10 bases lay between the germline ends. In DNA, the CDR3 is TGTGCCAGCAGCCGGCAGCTAGGCTCCTACAATGAGCAGTTCTTC. Amino acid sequence: CASSRQLGSYNEQFF. The full variable domain, in which reference TRBV14 and TRBJ2-1 provide the parts outside the CDR3, is EAGVTQFPSHSVIEKGQTVTLRCDPISGHDNLYWYRRVMGKEIKFLLHFVKESKQDESGMPNNRFLAERTGGTYSTLKVQPAELEDSGVYFCASSRQLGSYNEQFFGPGTRLTVL.

The V call is TRBV2, the J call TRBJ2-2, with 11 bases matching TRBD2. The germline V gene has CDR1 SNHLY and CDR2 FYNNEI. The J segment lost 0 bases and the V segment lost 11 bases, leaving 5 bases of the junction unmatched. The CDR3 loop spans 15 amino acids. The CDR3 reads CAVTSGSANTGELFF. CDR3 nucleotides: TGTGCCGTCACTAGCGGGAGTGCGAACACCGGGGAGCTGTTTTTT.

The V and J genes are TRBV29-1 and TRBJ2-1; 9 nucleotides match TRBD2. Losses at the gene ends were 4 bases for V and 3 bases for J; bases not matched to a gene: 4. This CDR3 has 14 residues. Germline loops: CDR1 SQVTM, CDR2 ANQGSEA. The CDR3 DNA reads TGCAGCGTTGTTGCTAGCGGGATCTACAATGAGCAGTTCTTC. Translation: CSVVASGIYNEQFF.

This clone was detected a few times. The rearrangement uses TRBV28 and TRBJ2-1; D call uncertain. This CDR3 is built from 15 residues. From germline, CDR1 is MDHEN and CDR2 SYDVKM. Trimming took off 6 bases at V and 9 bases at J, with 21 bases between the two ends. The CDR3 region is CASRTTVFPKGEQFF. The DNA for the CDR3 is TGTGCCAGCAGAACAACAGTTTTTCCAAAGGGTGAGCAGTTCTTC.

This clone has only a few counts. This chain joins TRBV11-2 and TRBJ2-1, with 9 bases matching TRBD1. This CDR3 has 15 residues. CDR1 and CDR2 (germline): SGHAT, FQNNGV. V was clipped by 5 bases and J by 8 bases; unmatched bases: 10. The CDR3 DNA reads TGTGCCAGCAGCCCCCGGACAGGGGAAACGGATGAGCAGTTCTTC. Encoded protein: CASSPRTGETDEQFF.

V usage is TRBV7-8 and J usage is TRBJ1-2, with a possible D match to TRBD1 (6 bases). Germline lookup yields CDR1 SGHVS and CDR2 FQNEAQ. CDR3 length equals 13 residues. V shed 10 bases and J shed 4 bases, with 16 bases lying between them. Here the CDR3 reads CATRTGGPYGYTF. The CDR3 nucleotides read TGTGCCACCCGGACGGGGGGCCCCTATGGCTACACCTTC.

This clone came up a few times. V and J are TRBV18 and TRBJ2-7; D remains ambiguous. Trimming cost V 2 bases and J 6 bases, with 8 bases left between them. Germline CDR1 KGHSH, CDR2 LQKENI. The CDR3 is made up of 12 amino acids. CDR3 amino acids: CASSPMVGEQYF. CDR3 in DNA: TGTGCCAGCTCACCAATGGTCGGCGAGCAGTACTTC.

This chain uses TRBV5-1 with TRBJ2-7; D is undetermined. V gave up 0 bases and J gave up 3 bases, with 13 bases separating them. Germline V gene sequence: CDR1 SGHRS, CDR2 YFSETQ. The CDR3 has 15 amino acids. Here the CDR3 DNA reads TGCGCCAGCAGCTTGGTGGTAGCTCTCTTCTACGAGCAGTACTTC. Translating it yields CASSLVVALFYEQYF.

CDR3 DNA sequence: TGTGCCATCAGTGAGACTAGCGGGAGGGGGATGCAGTACTTC. This sequence encodes CAISETSGRGMQYF. This rearrangement joins TRBV10-3 to TRBJ2-7; 13 nucleotides agree with TRBD2. V was clipped by 2 bases and J by 9 bases; unmatched bases: 4. Germline loops: CDR1 ENHRY, CDR2 SYGVKD. This CDR3 is built from 14 residues.

V and J are TRBV7-9 and TRBJ1-1; unclear D gene. V lost 1 base to trimming and J lost 1 base, with 10 bases between them. The CDR3 is made up of 15 amino acids. Germline V lookup: CDR1 SEHNR, CDR2 FQNEAQ (reference sequence). This CDR3 reads CASSLEGRPNTEAFF. The CDR3 DNA sequence: TGTGCCAGCAGCTTAGAAGGCCGTCCGAACACTGAAGCTTTCTTT.

The chain combines TRBV7-2 with TRBJ1-2; D not resolved. The V end was cut by 5 bases, the J end by 6 bases, with 13 bases between. This CDR3 region has 13 residues. Germline V CDR1 and CDR2: SGHTA, FQGNSA. CDR3 coding DNA: TGTGCCAGCAGCCCAGTGGCAATGGATGGCTACACCTTC. Its translation: CASSPVAMDGYTF.

This clone has only a few counts. The chain recombines TRBV27 with TRBJ2-7; 7 nucleotides match TRBD1. Trimming at V came to 6 bases and at J to 2 bases, leaving 7 bases not matched to a gene. The CDR3 length is 14 residues. The germline V gene encodes CDR1 MNHEY and CDR2 SMNVEV (reference sequence). The CDR3 bases are TGTGCCAGCAGGAGACAGGGAGTAACCTACGAGCAGTACTTC. Its translation is CASRRQGVTYEQYF.

This clone has just a few counts. The chain couples TRBV28 to TRBJ2-7; a weak D match, TRBD1 (5 bases). This CDR3 has 14 amino acids. Deletions cut 3 bases from V and 0 bases from J, with 9 bases between. Germline loops: CDR1 MDHEN, CDR2 SYDVKM. Written as DNA, the CDR3 is TGTGCCAGCAGTTTGACAGTGAGCTCCTACGAGCAGTACTTC. Its translation is CASSLTVSSYEQYF.